These 12 T cell receptor beta chains came from one sample sequenced in a study of cytomegalovirus exposure and HLA in healthy donors. PCR involved 60 Vbeta and 13 Jbeta primers. Here immunoSEQ multiplex PCR was the method, and the copy in TCRdb shows in-frame clones only, minus some. The sample holds around 150,000 clones, around 68% seen once. The sample was PBMCs. Receptors were obtained from a man aged 50 to 60 in good health and CMV-seronegative.

This chain links TRBV9 with TRBJ2-6; 8 bases align to TRBD2. The CDR3 consists of 16 residues. After removal of 4 bases from V and 4 bases from J, the junction contained 7 bases not matched to a gene. Germline V gene sequence: CDR1 SGDLS, CDR2 YYNGEE. CDR3 nucleotides: TGTGCCAGCAGCCCCCGGGGGGGGAGGGGGGCCAACGTCCTGACTTTC. Its translation: CASSPRGGRGANVLTF.

This chain connects TRBV11-2 to TRBJ2-3, with D maybe TRBD1 (6 bases). With 5 bases removed from V and 0 bases from J, the gap between germline ends came to 18 bases. Germline CDR1 is SGHAT and CDR2 is FQNNGV. The CDR3 consists of 17 residues. The CDR3: CASSPIGGTLSTDTQYF. For the CDR3, the DNA is TGTGCCAGCAGCCCAATAGGGGGAACGCTAAGCACAGATACGCAGTATTTT.

The sample holds one count of this clone. The chain carries TRBV5-1 and TRBJ1-4; 9 bases fit TRBD1. Per germline, CDR1 SGHRS and CDR2 YFSETQ. The CDR3 contains 16 residues. J was trimmed by 5 bases and V by 0 bases; bases with no gene match: 5. The CDR3 DNA sequence: TGCGCCAGCAGCTTGGACAGGGGGCCTCCCAATGAAAAACTGTTTTTT. Encoded protein: CASSLDRGPPNEKLFF.

This sequence joins TRBV7-9 and TRBJ1-1; 7 bases align to TRBD1. The CDR3 has 15 residues. Germline loops: CDR1 SEHNR, CDR2 FQNEAQ (reference sequence). The J segment lost 5 bases and the V segment lost 4 bases, leaving 10 bases of the junction unmatched. The CDR3 sequence is CASSWARQGGTEAFF. DNA for the CDR3: TGTGCCAGCAGCTGGGCCCGACAGGGTGGGACTGAAGCTTTCTTT.

The V and J genes are TRBV5-1 and TRBJ2-6; 7 bases line up with TRBD1. Looked up from germline, CDR1 is SGHRS and CDR2 is YFSETQ. The junction had 0 bases not matched to a gene; V was cut back by 2 bases and J by 1 base. The CDR3 loop spans 15 amino acids. CDR3 sequence: CASSLQGSGANVLTF. DNA for the CDR3: TGCGCCAGCAGCTTACAGGGGTCTGGGGCCAACGTCCTGACTTTC.

This clone was recorded once. CDR3 in amino acids: CASSVEDQETQYF. The CDR3, as DNA: TGTGCCAGCAGTGTAGAGGATCAAGAGACCCAGTACTTC. The V call is TRBV6-1, the J call TRBJ2-5, with no clear D. The V and J ends lost 4 bases and 2 bases respectively, with 8 bases between them. CDR1 is MNHNS and CDR2 is SASEGT in the germline V gene. The CDR3 sequence is 13 residues long.

This clone was detected only a few times. The chain combines TRBV20-1 with TRBJ1-6; D is undetermined. Germline values: CDR1 DFQATT, CDR2 SNEGSKA (reference sequence). Trimming took off 0 bases at V and 16 bases at J, with 10 bases between the two ends. The CDR3 runs 11 residues. CDR3 region: CSARDPHTLHF. The CDR3 nucleotides are TGCAGTGCTAGAGATCCACATACGCTCCACTTT.

This clone was found a few times. This chain uses TRBV5-1 with TRBJ2-6; D is uncertain. The V gene's germline CDR1 is SGHRS and CDR2 YFSETQ. The germline V and J ends were trimmed by 0 bases and 0 bases, with 4 bases remaining between them. This CDR3 region has 15 residues. The CDR3 is CASSLAGSGANVLTF. The DNA of the CDR3 is TGCGCCAGCAGCTTGGCCGGCTCTGGGGCCAACGTCCTGACTTTC.

This clone has a handful of counts. V and J are TRBV5-5 and TRBJ1-4, with unresolved D. With 4 bases removed from V and 5 bases from J, the gap between germline ends came to 15 bases. The CDR3 loop spans 15 amino acids. Germline loops: CDR1 SGHKS, CDR2 YYEKEE (reference sequence). CDR3 region: CASSPIEMINEKLFF. The CDR3 DNA is TGTGCCAGCAGCCCTATTGAGATGATCAATGAAAAACTGTTTTTT. The whole variable domain, filled in from reference TRBV5-5 and TRBJ1-4, reads DAGVTQSPTHLIKTRGQQVTLRCSPISGHKSVSWYQQVLGQGPQFIFQYYEKEERGRGNFPDRFSARQFPNYSSELNVNALLLGDSALYLCASSPIEMINEKLFFGSGTQLSVL.

The chain combines TRBV6-6 with TRBJ2-3; 8 bases fit TRBD2. There are 15 residues in the CDR3. Trimming cost V 2 bases and J 6 bases; bases outside gene matches: 7. Per germline, CDR1 MNHNY and CDR2 SVGAGI (reference sequence). CDR3 region: CASSYARGAGDTQYF. The CDR3 nucleotides read TGTGCCAGCAGTTACGCGCGGGGGGCGGGGGATACGCAGTATTTT.

The V call is TRBV6-6, the J call TRBJ1-5; 7 bases agree with TRBD1. With V trimmed by 7 bases and J by 1 base, 10 bases remained unmatched. The germline gives CDR1 MNHNY, CDR2 SVGAGI (reference sequence). The CDR3 is made up of 16 amino acids. For the CDR3, the DNA is TGTGCCAGCAATCGCATCGGGACAGCGAGCAATCAGCCCCAGCATTTT. This sequence encodes CASNRIGTASNQPQHF.

The chain is built from TRBV19 and TRBJ2-3, with D possibly TRBD2 on 6 matching bases. With 3 bases removed from V and 4 bases from J, the gap between germline ends came to 11 bases. Germline CDR1 and CDR2: LNHDA and SQIVND (reference sequence). This CDR3 has 14 amino acids. The CDR3 region is CASSMGGAADTQYF. For the CDR3, the DNA is TGTGCCAGTAGTATGGGCGGGGCCGCAGATACGCAGTATTTT.